This T cell receptor (beta chain) came from a study of cytomegalovirus exposure and HLA in healthy donors. Study findings and constraints: Reports indicated that the classifier achieved high specificity and sensitivity in diagnosing cytomegalovirus status.

The CDR3 is 14 amino acids. Germline CDR1 reads SGDLS; CDR2 reads YYNGEE. V was pared by 4 bases and J by 2 bases, with 11 bases between. The data were produced by immunoSEQ multiplex PCR, yet TCRdb's version contains in-frame clones alone and is incomplete. The data hold roughly 60,000 clones, with 92% observed a single time. Of note for this clone: The antigen remains unidentified.

The sample was PBMCs. This TCR was sampled from a young woman in good health and CMV-seronegative. The chain carries TRBV9 and TRBJ2-3; tentatively, D is TRBD1 (6 bases). The CDR3 here is CASSKRTATDTQYF. CDR3 DNA sequence: TGTGCCAGCAGCAAACGGACAGCCACAGATACGCAGTATTTT.